These 13 T cell receptor beta chains were sequenced from one sample in a study of cytomegalovirus exposure and HLA in healthy donors (dated by TCRdb to about 2017). Libraries were constructed by the immunoSEQ multiplex PCR assay. Entries here come from immuneACCESS through TCRdb and include only in-frame sequences with V and J called. Some clones fail to appear in such tables; in the studies checked, an unresolved V gene covers under half of the shortfall, and the cause of the remainder is unknown. This sample comprises over 150,000 clones, roughly 91% of them detected only once. 4% to 5% of the sample is held by the ten biggest clonotypes. Sequenced input: PBMCs. Receptors originate from a man aged 18 to 29 in good health and CMV-seropositive.

This chain connects TRBV5-8 to TRBJ1-5; perhaps TRBD1 as D (6 bases). The CDR3 is 18 residues long. The germline V and J ends were trimmed by 0 bases and 0 bases, with 16 bases remaining between them. Per the germline V gene, CDR1 is SGHTS and CDR2 is YDEGEE. CDR3 nucleotides: TGTGCCAGCAGCTTGGTCCCAGGGGCGGGCTATAGCAATCAGCCCCAGCATTTT. Its translation: CASSLVPGAGYSNQPQHF.

The rearrangement uses TRBV4-2 and TRBJ2-5, with 8 bases aligning to TRBD1. Trimming removed 2 bases from V and 5 bases from J; junction bases left unmatched: 7. Germline CDR1 reads LGHNA; CDR2 reads YNFKEQ. The CDR3 spans 15 residues. The CDR3 DNA reads as TGTGCCAGCAGCCAACCGACAGGGGCGGGGGAGACCCAGTACTTC. This encodes CASSQPTGAGETQYF.

This chain uses TRBV7-9 with TRBJ2-5; 11 bases are shared with TRBD2. This CDR3 region has 15 residues. Germline V gene sequence: CDR1 SEHNR, CDR2 FQNEAQ (reference sequence). V gave up 1 base and J gave up 4 bases; unmatched junction bases: 2. Here the CDR3 DNA reads TGTGCCAGCAGCTTAGTAGCGGGAGGGAGAGAGACCCAGTACTTC. Translating it yields CASSLVAGGRETQYF.

The rearrangement links TRBV28 to TRBJ2-1; TRBD1 agrees at 11 bases. From germline, CDR1 is MDHEN and CDR2 SYDVKM. The CDR3 totals 15 residues. V shed 6 bases and J 0 bases; nucleotides not matched to a gene: 1. Written as DNA, the CDR3 is TGTGCCAGCAGGGACAGGGGGCCCTCCTACAATGAGCAGTTCTTC. It yields the protein CASRDRGPSYNEQFF.

DNA for the CDR3: TGTGCCAGCAGCTTGGGGATGCGGCTTTCCTACAATGAGCAGTTCTTC. Amino acids: CASSLGMRLSYNEQFF. V gene TRBV5-6 combines with J gene TRBJ2-1; no clear D gene. The V end was cut by 0 bases, the J end by 1 base, with 11 bases between. Germline V CDR1 and CDR2: SGHDT, YYEEEE. This CDR3 contains 16 residues. Based on the CDR3 plus reference TRBV5-6 and TRBJ2-1, the full variable domain is DAGVTQSPTHLIKTRGQQVTLRCSPKSGHDTVSWYQQALGQGPQFIFQYYEEEERQRGNFPDRFSGHQFPNYSSELNVNALLLGDSALYLCASSLGMRLSYNEQFFGPGTRLTVL.

This chain joins TRBV9 and TRBJ1-1; D call uncertain. Germline V gives CDR1 SGDLS, CDR2 YYNGEE. V was cut by 0 bases and J by 2 bases, with 8 bases left in between. The CDR3 loop spans 14 amino acids. The CDR3 is CASSVGSENTEAFF. The CDR3 DNA reads TGTGCCAGCAGCGTAGGCTCAGAAAACACTGAAGCTTTCTTT.

The chain couples TRBV7-3 to TRBJ2-3, with 13 bases fitting TRBD2. Trimming cost V 3 bases and J 2 bases; bases outside gene matches: 5. This CDR3 has 17 amino acids. The germline V gene has CDR1 SGHTA and CDR2 FQGTGA. The DNA of the CDR3 is TGTGCCAGCAGCTTCACCGGGACTAGCGGGGTCACAGATACGCAGTATTTT. Residues: CASSFTGTSGVTDTQYF.

This clone showed up just a few times. The gene calls are TRBV19 and TRBJ2-1, with a tentative D call TRBD1 (5 bases). The V end lost 5 bases, the J end lost 10 bases, and 9 bases lay between the germline ends. The CDR3 contains 11 residues. Germline lookup yields CDR1 LNHDA and CDR2 SQIVND (reference sequence). CDR3 sequence (DNA): TGTGCCAGTAGTGCAACAGGAGAGCAGTTCTTC. This sequence encodes CASSATGEQFF.

This clone occurred once. The chain is built from TRBV19 and TRBJ1-5; possible D gene TRBD1, 6 bases. V lost 10 bases to trimming and J lost 2 bases, with 12 bases between them. CDR1 is LNHDA, CDR2 SQIVND, per germline (reference sequence). The length of the CDR3 is 13 residues. CDR3: CATDRSRNQPQHF. Written as DNA, the CDR3 is TGTGCCACCGACAGGTCGCGCAATCAGCCCCAGCATTTT.

The rearrangement joins TRBV2 to TRBJ2-7, with 9 bases lining up with TRBD2. CDR3 length: 16 amino acids. Germline V gene sequence: CDR1 SNHLY, CDR2 FYNNEI. J was trimmed by 2 bases and V by 6 bases; bases with no gene match: 11. CDR3 DNA sequence: TGTGCCAGCAGGTACCCTTATGGCGGGAGGGCCTACGAGCAGTACTTC. It is translated as CASRYPYGGRAYEQYF.

The J gene is TRBJ2-5, the V gene TRBV7-9, with 14 nucleotides matching TRBD2. Germline loops: CDR1 SEHNR, CDR2 FQNEAQ (reference sequence). V was pared by 6 bases and J by 3 bases, with 0 bases of the junction left unmatched. The CDR3 is made up of 14 amino acids. DNA of the CDR3: TGTGCCAGCAGGGGACTAGCGGGGGAAGAGACCCAGTACTTC. It codes for CASRGLAGEETQYF.

This clone was seen a few times. The rearrangement links TRBV28 to TRBJ1-2, with D tentatively TRBD1 (5 bases). The CDR3 length is 12 residues. V dropped 5 bases and J dropped 7 bases, with 11 bases sitting between them. Germline values: CDR1 MDHEN, CDR2 SYDVKM. The CDR3 region has the DNA TGTGCCAGCAGTATACAGGAGGGTGGCTACACCTTC. Protein product: CASSIQEGGYTF.

CDR3 DNA: TGTGCCAGCTCACCAACACAGGGCGCGAACACTGAAGCTTTCTTT. This codes for CASSPTQGANTEAFF. The rearrangement joins TRBV18 to TRBJ1-1; tentative D call: TRBD1 (6 bases). V shed 2 bases and J shed 1 base, with 11 bases lying between them. This CDR3 has 15 residues. Germline CDR1 KGHSH, CDR2 LQKENI. Together with reference TRBV18 and TRBJ1-1, the CDR3 gives the full variable domain: NAGVMQNPRHLVRRRGQEARLRCSPMKGHSHVYWYRQLPEEGLKFMVYLQKENIIDESGMPKERFSAEFPKEGPSILRIQQVVRGDSAAYFCASSPTQGANTEAFFGQGTRLTVV.